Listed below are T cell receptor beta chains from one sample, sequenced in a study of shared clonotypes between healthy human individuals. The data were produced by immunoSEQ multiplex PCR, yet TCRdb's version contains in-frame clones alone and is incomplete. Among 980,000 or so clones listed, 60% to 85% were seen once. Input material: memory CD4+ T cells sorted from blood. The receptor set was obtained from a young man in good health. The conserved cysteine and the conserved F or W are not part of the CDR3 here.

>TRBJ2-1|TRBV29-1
SVGGLAGVDEQF
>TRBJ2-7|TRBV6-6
ASNQGVYEQY
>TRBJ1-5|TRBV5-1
ASSEGQAQNQPQH
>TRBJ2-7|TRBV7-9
ASSSWTEYEQY
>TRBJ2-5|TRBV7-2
ASSLGGGREETQY
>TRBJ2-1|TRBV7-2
ASSVVRGLYNEQF
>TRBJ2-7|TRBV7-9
ASSGSGTVSYEQY
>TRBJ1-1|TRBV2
ASTTQQGGSTEAF
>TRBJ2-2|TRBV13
ASSLTGPGELF
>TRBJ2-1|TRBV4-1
ASSQAGLATYNEQF
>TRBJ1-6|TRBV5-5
ASSLAQGNSPLH
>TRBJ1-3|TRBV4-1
ASRKTGIGNTIY
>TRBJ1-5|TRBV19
ASSIAGQPQH
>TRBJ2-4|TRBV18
ASSPNTGANIQY
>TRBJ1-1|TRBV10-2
ASTPRRDTEAF
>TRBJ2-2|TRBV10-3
AIRASGTDTGELF
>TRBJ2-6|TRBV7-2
ASSLDVFSGANVLT
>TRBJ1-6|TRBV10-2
ASGFGTGTNSPLH
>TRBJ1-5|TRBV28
ASNRDRVGQPQH
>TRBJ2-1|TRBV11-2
ASSLVKGSMHEQF
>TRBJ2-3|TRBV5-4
ASSNRDYLTDTQY
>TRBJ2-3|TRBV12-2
ASRLTRYQLLAGGADTQY
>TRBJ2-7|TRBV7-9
ASSPTGASSYEQY
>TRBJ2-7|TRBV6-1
ASSEALAGAYEQY
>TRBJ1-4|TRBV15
ATSRDLNRPSSNEKLF
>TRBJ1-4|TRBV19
ASSINSVGGNEKLF
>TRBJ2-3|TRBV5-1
ASSQGQTSTDTQY
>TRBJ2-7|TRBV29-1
SVDAGGIEQY
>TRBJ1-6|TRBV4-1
ASSQTFRAESPLH
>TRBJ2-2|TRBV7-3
ASSYVSTGELF
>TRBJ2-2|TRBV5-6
ASSMDRGLAGELF
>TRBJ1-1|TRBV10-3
AISDSSQIAF
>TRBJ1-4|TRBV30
AWSGVREKLF
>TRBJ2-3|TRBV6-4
ASSQQGGVDTQY
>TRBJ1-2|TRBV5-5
ASSPNPGANYGYT
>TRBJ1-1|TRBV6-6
ASSYPMMGVRTEAF
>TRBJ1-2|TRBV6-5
ASSYMGPGYGYT
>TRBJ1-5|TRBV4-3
ASSQVRAANQPQH
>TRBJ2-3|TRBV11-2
ASSLDGDSTDTQY
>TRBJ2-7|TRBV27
ASSLGGVRTYEQY
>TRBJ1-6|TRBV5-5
ASSLLAGSGSPLH
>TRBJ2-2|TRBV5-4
ASSLVRGNANTGELF
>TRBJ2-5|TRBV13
ASSRPLAGVGETQY
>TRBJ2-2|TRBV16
ASSQYEDYGELF
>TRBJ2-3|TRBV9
ASSVPSGVDTQY
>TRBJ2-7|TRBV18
ASSSEGNEQY
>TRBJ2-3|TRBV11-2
ASSPRTSGGGTDTQY
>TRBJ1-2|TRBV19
ASSIGRANYGYT
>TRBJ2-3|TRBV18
ASSQLAGPTDTQY
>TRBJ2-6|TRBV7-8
ASSPSSGANVLT
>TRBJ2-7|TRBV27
ASRPSGRSPYEQY
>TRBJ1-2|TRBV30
AWSVGYGYT
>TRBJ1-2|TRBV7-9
ASSPRQGTVNYGYT
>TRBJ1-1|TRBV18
ASSLDRANTEAF
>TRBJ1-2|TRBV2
ASSRGQSNYGYT